This T cell receptor (beta chain) is from a study of blood T cell repertoires in COVID-19. Study overall: Resolution of symptoms, clearance, or two negative PCRs was present in recovered Cohort 3 donors.

Assignments of participants to cohorts depended upon their own reported clinical history. Only in-frame clones appear in the TCRdb table, and some are missing; sequencing was by immunoSEQ multiplex PCR. Altogether approximately 210,000 clones are present, about nine tenths being singletons, with the ten largest covering 7% to 8.5%. V was clipped by 2 bases and J by 1 base, with 11 bases between them. Germline assignment: CDR1 SGDLS and CDR2 YYNGEE. The CDR3 totals 15 residues. Sequencing was performed on PBMCs or T cells enriched from blood (not recorded which). This receptor was taken from a man aged 25-45 years in a cohort exposed to, infected with or recovered from COVID-19 (not recorded which). The V and J genes are TRBV9 and TRBJ2-3, with no clear D. The CDR3 loop is CASSVLVSGTDTQYF. The CDR3 bases are TGTGCCAGCAGCGTCCTAGTCTCTGGCACAGATACGCAGTATTTT.